A single sample gave rise to the 28 T cell receptor beta chains below, sequenced in a study of beta chain features in type 1 diabetes. Reverse transcription of all isolated RNA meant that expressed TCRB transcripts were sequenced. Assay: immunoSEQ multiplex PCR; the TCRdb copy retains only in-frame clones and omits some. The table includes about 24,000 clones, more than 60% detected once. Sequenced sample: Tregs from blood. The receptor source for this set is a woman aged 35 to 49 in good health.

The rearrangement uses TRBV5-6 and TRBJ1-4; tentatively, D is TRBD1 (6 bases). Trimming pared 1 base from V and 5 bases from J, leaving 12 bases between. Germline-derived CDR1 and CDR2 are SGHDT and YYEEEE. There are 15 residues in the CDR3. CDR3: CASSLPGGLNEKLFF. The CDR3 coding sequence is TGTGCCAGCAGCTTGCCTGGGGGCCTCAATGAAAAACTGTTTTTT. Based on the CDR3 plus reference TRBV5-6 and TRBJ1-4, the full variable domain is DAGVTQSPTHLIKTRGQQVTLRCSPKSGHDTVSWYQQALGQGPQFIFQYYEEEERQRGNFPDRFSGHQFPNYSSELNVNALLLGDSALYLCASSLPGGLNEKLFFGSGTQLSVL.

This chain links TRBV19 with TRBJ2-6; D perhaps matches TRBD1 (5 bases). V was shortened by 0 bases and J by 3 bases, with 12 bases between the two germline ends. The V gene's germline CDR1 is LNHDA and CDR2 SQIVND (reference sequence). This CDR3 has 17 amino acids. CDR3 in amino acids: CASSIDLWTRGANVLTF. CDR3 nucleotides: TGTGCCAGTAGTATAGATCTATGGACACGTGGGGCCAACGTCCTGACTTTC.

The chain joins TRBV5-1 to TRBJ2-5; TRBD2 matches at 8 bases. Germline V gene lookup returns CDR1 SGHRS and CDR2 YFSETQ. V was pared by 7 bases and J by 2 bases, with 10 bases of the junction left unmatched. The CDR3 runs to 15 residues. Here the CDR3 DNA reads TGCGCCAGCCGGCAGGCGGGGGGCGGTCAAGAGACCCAGTACTTC. Translated: CASRQAGGGQETQYF. Combining the CDR3 with reference TRBV5-1 and TRBJ2-5 gives the whole variable domain KAGVTQTPRYLIKTRGQQVTLSCSPISGHRSVSWYQQTPGQGLQFLFEYFSETQRNKGNFPGRFSGRQFSNSRSEMNVSTLELGDSALYLCASRQAGGGQETQYFGPGTRLLVL.

CDR3 sequence: CSAPADNGYTF. The CDR3, as DNA: TGCAGTGCTCCGGCGGATAACGGCTACACCTTC. The chain combines TRBV20-1 with TRBJ1-2, with D uncertain. Germline V gives CDR1 DFQATT, CDR2 SNEGSKA (reference sequence). V was clipped by 5 bases and J by 8 bases, with 12 bases between them. CDR3 length equals 11 residues.

V usage is TRBV19 and J usage is TRBJ2-7; 12 bases are a match to TRBD1. V shed 5 bases and J 2 bases; nucleotides not matched to a gene: 1. Germline V gene lookup returns CDR1 LNHDA and CDR2 SQIVND (reference sequence). The CDR3 spans 14 residues. CDR3 loop: CASSGTGGTYEQYF. In DNA form, the CDR3 reads TGTGCCAGTAGTGGGACAGGGGGCACCTACGAGCAGTACTTC.

The chain links TRBV2 to TRBJ2-5; D might be TRBD2 (5 bases). The CDR3 runs 13 residues. The germline CDR1 and CDR2 sequences are SNHLY and FYNNEI. Trimming shortened V by 5 bases and J by 9 bases, and 16 bases separated the two germline ends. CDR3 loop: CASSLTDEEAQYF. The CDR3, as DNA: TGTGCCAGCAGTTTGACCGATGAGGAGGCCCAGTACTTC.

This rearrangement joins TRBV5-5 to TRBJ2-1; D perhaps matches TRBD2 (6 bases). V dropped 4 bases and J dropped 9 bases, with 14 bases sitting between them. Germline V CDR1 and CDR2: SGHKS, YYEKEE (reference sequence). The CDR3 is 13 residues long. The CDR3 protein is CASSLRLGSEQFF. Written as DNA, the CDR3 is TGTGCCAGCAGCCTAAGACTAGGTAGTGAGCAGTTCTTC. The variable domain in full, completed from reference TRBV5-5 and TRBJ2-1, reads DAGVTQSPTHLIKTRGQQVTLRCSPISGHKSVSWYQQVLGQGPQFIFQYYEKEERGRGNFPDRFSARQFPNYSSELNVNALLLGDSALYLCASSLRLGSEQFFGPGTRLTVL.

This rearrangement joins TRBV7-2 to TRBJ2-3; TRBD1 matches at 12 bases. This CDR3 region has 16 residues. Trimming cost V 4 bases and J 4 bases; bases outside gene matches: 6. Germline CDR1 SGHTA, CDR2 FQGNSA. The CDR3 sequence is CASSSGTGGIADTQYF. CDR3 bases: TGTGCCAGCAGCTCCGGGACAGGGGGCATAGCAGATACGCAGTATTTT.

The chain employs TRBV18 and TRBJ2-1; 11 nucleotides match TRBD2. J gave up 6 bases and V 4 bases, and 8 bases lay outside the gene matches. The CDR3 length is 16 residues. Germline V gene sequence: CDR1 KGHSH, CDR2 LQKENI. The CDR3 protein is CASSRVLAGAINEQFF. In nucleotides, the CDR3 is TGTGCCAGCTCACGGGTACTAGCGGGGGCCATCAATGAGCAGTTCTTC. Together with reference TRBV18 and TRBJ2-1, the CDR3 gives the full variable domain: NAGVMQNPRHLVRRRGQEARLRCSPMKGHSHVYWYRQLPEEGLKFMVYLQKENIIDESGMPKERFSAEFPKEGPSILRIQQVVRGDSAAYFCASSRVLAGAINEQFFGPGTRLTVL.

This clone was seen a handful of times. The chain recombines TRBV7-2 with TRBJ2-5; 11 bases match TRBD2. The ends lost 5 bases at V and 5 bases at J; junction bases unmatched: 10. The CDR3 totals 16 residues. Per the germline V gene, CDR1 is SGHTA and CDR2 is FQGNSA. CDR3 in amino acids: CASSLRTSGLGETQYF. The CDR3 bases are TGTGCCAGCAGCCTCCGGACTAGCGGGCTTGGGGAGACCCAGTACTTC.

The V gene is TRBV2, the J gene TRBJ2-1, with 11 positions matching TRBD2. V dropped 6 bases and J dropped 5; count of bases not matched to a gene: 12. This CDR3 contains 17 residues. Germline assignment: CDR1 SNHLY and CDR2 FYNNEI. The CDR3 DNA follows: TGTGCCAGCAGCCTGGGGACCCTAGCGGGGGGAGACAATGAGCAGTTCTTC. Its protein product is CASSLGTLAGGDNEQFF. Full variable domain (rest looked up from reference TRBV2 and TRBJ2-1): EPEVTQTPSHQVTQMGQEVILRCVPISNHLYFYWYRQILGQKVEFLVSFYNNEISEKSEIFDDQFSVERPDGSNFTLKIRSTKLEDSAMYFCASSLGTLAGGDNEQFFGPGTRLTVL.

The V and J genes are TRBV5-4 and TRBJ2-7, with D perhaps matching TRBD1 (7 bases). The CDR3 covers 14 residues. Trimming stripped 1 base from V and 4 bases from J, with 12 bases between. The germline V gene has CDR1 SGHNT and CDR2 YYREEE (reference sequence). CDR3 bases: TGTGCCAGCAGCTTGCGCAGGGGGGAGTACGAGCAGTACTTC. It specifies CASSLRRGEYEQYF.

In its sample, this clone was seen a few times. The gene calls are TRBV7-2 and TRBJ2-5, with 7 bases matching TRBD2. Germline V gene data show CDR1 as SGHTA and CDR2 as FQGNSA. The trim removed 5 bases at V and 4 bases at J, leaving 10 bases unmatched. The CDR3 has 15 amino acids. This CDR3 is CASSHGAGVGETQYF. CDR3 nucleotides: TGTGCCAGCAGCCACGGTGCGGGGGTGGGAGAGACCCAGTACTTC.

This clone has more than one count but fewer than ten. The gene calls are TRBV5-1 and TRBJ1-4; D perhaps matches TRBD1 (6 bases). V lost 5 bases to trimming and J lost 8 bases, with 13 bases between them. Per germline, CDR1 SGHRS and CDR2 YFSETQ. This CDR3 is 13 amino acids long. In nucleotides, the CDR3 is TGCGCCAGCAGTCGAACAGGGAGCGAAAAACTGTTTTTT. It yields the protein CASSRTGSEKLFF.

J is TRBJ1-1 and V is TRBV4-2; D perhaps matches TRBD1 (5 bases). Germline V gene lookup returns CDR1 LGHNA and CDR2 YNFKEQ. Deletions cut 4 bases from V and 5 bases from J, with 17 bases between. The CDR3 spans 15 residues. The CDR3 reads CASSPPDRFRTEAFF. For the CDR3, the DNA is TGTGCCAGCAGCCCCCCCGACAGATTCCGGACTGAAGCTTTCTTT.

This rearrangement joins TRBV5-1 to TRBJ2-3; a possible D gene is TRBD2 (6 bases). Germline CDR1 SGHRS, CDR2 YFSETQ. Deletions cut 4 bases from V and 5 bases from J, with 17 bases between. The CDR3 contains 15 residues. Here the CDR3 reads CASSPQRGGRDTQYF. CDR3 coding DNA: TGCGCCAGCAGCCCGCAACGGGGAGGTAGAGATACGCAGTATTTT.

This chain uses TRBV7-2 with TRBJ2-7, with D unresolved. The CDR3 is 15 residues long. The germline gives CDR1 SGHTA, CDR2 FQGNSA. Trimming removed 1 base from V and 2 bases from J, with 12 bases in between. The CDR3 nucleotides are TGTGCCAGCAGCTTAGGAGCCGATCCCACCTACGAGCAGTACTTC. It yields the protein CASSLGADPTYEQYF.

The J gene is TRBJ1-4, the V gene TRBV5-5; D might be TRBD1 (5 bases). The CDR3 totals 16 residues. Germline CDR1 and CDR2: SGHKS and YYEKEE (reference sequence). The V end lost 4 bases, the J end lost 8 bases, and 21 bases lay between the germline ends. CDR3 loop: CASSQGGRGFGEKLFF. Written as DNA, the CDR3 is TGTGCCAGCAGCCAGGGAGGCCGCGGATTCGGAGAAAAACTGTTTTTT.

This chain connects TRBV5-1 to TRBJ2-7, with TRBD2 matching over 9 bases. Germline V gene data show CDR1 as SGHRS and CDR2 as YFSETQ. V lost 7 bases, J lost 2 bases, and 10 bases stayed unmatched. This CDR3 has 15 residues. The CDR3, as DNA: TGCGCCAGCGGCCGAACCGGGACTAGCACCTACGAGCAGTACTTC. Protein: CASGRTGTSTYEQYF.

The chain couples TRBV5-6 to TRBJ1-1; D unresolved. V gave up 0 bases and J gave up 0 bases, with 6 bases separating them. CDR3 length: 14 amino acids. CDR1 and CDR2 (germline): SGHDT, YYEEEE. The CDR3 bases are TGTGCCAGCAGCTTGGTATTCCTGAACACTGAAGCTTTCTTT. Residues: CASSLVFLNTEAFF.

This sequence joins TRBV10-1 and TRBJ2-1; 8 bases fit TRBD2. The CDR3 consists of 15 residues. The germline gives CDR1 WNHNN, CDR2 SYGVQD (reference sequence). Trimming took 6 bases from V and 5 from J; bases not matched to a gene: 9. CDR3 DNA: TGCGCCAGCAGCGAACCGGGGGGGTTCGACAATGAGCAGTTCTTC. Translating it yields CASSEPGGFDNEQFF.

The rearrangement joins TRBV10-3 to TRBJ1-5; maybe TRBD1 (6 bases). Germline values: CDR1 ENHRY, CDR2 SYGVKD. The CDR3 consists of 13 residues. Deletions cut 2 bases from V and 4 bases from J, with 6 bases between. CDR3 loop: CAISEDRNQPQHF. The CDR3 bases are TGTGCCATCAGTGAGGACAGGAATCAGCCCCAGCATTTT.

The chain has TRBV7-9 and TRBJ2-5, with 7 bases that match TRBD1. The J call is uncertain, as TRBJ2-7 better fits the DNA end. This CDR3 contains 13 residues. Germline V lookup: CDR1 SEHNR, CDR2 FQNEAQ (reference sequence). CDR3 sequence: CASRRDSSYEQYF. The CDR3 bases are TGTGCCAGCAGAAGGGACAGCTCCTACGAGCAGTACTTC.

This chain links TRBV2 with TRBJ2-3, with TRBD2 matching over 12 bases. Trimming removed 6 bases from V and 5 bases from J; junction bases left unmatched: 6. Per the germline V gene, CDR1 is SNHLY and CDR2 is FYNNEI. The CDR3 covers 15 residues. The CDR3 bases are TGTGCCAGCAGGAAGACTAGCGGGGGCGTAGATACGCAGTATTTT. It is translated as CASRKTSGGVDTQYF. The complete variable domain, with remaining parts taken from reference TRBV2 and TRBJ2-3, reads EPEVTQTPSHQVTQMGQEVILRCVPISNHLYFYWYRQILGQKVEFLVSFYNNEISEKSEIFDDQFSVERPDGSNFTLKIRSTKLEDSAMYFCASRKTSGGVDTQYFGPGTRLTVL.

The chain employs TRBV19 and TRBJ2-3; D not certain. The V end lost 4 bases, the J end lost 5 bases, and 4 bases lay between the germline ends. Germline assignment: CDR1 LNHDA and CDR2 SQIVND (reference sequence). CDR3 length: 11 residues. The DNA for the CDR3 is TGTGCCAGTAGTAGAGGAGATACGCAGTATTTT. Its protein product is CASSRGDTQYF.

On this clone itself: The junction shows a germline mismatch at one end, possibly a read error. The V gene is TRBV5-1, the J gene TRBJ1-1; D gene unclear. The CDR3 extends over 12 amino acids. From germline, CDR1 is SGHRS and CDR2 YFSETQ. Here the CDR3 reads CASSFPGPRVDF. The DNA for the CDR3 is TGCGCCAGCAGCTTCCCTGGCCCTCGGGTCGATTTT.

The chain employs TRBV4-1 and TRBJ2-7, with a tentative D call TRBD2 (5 bases). CDR3 length: 15 amino acids. CDR1 MGHRA and CDR2 YSYEKL come from the germline V gene. With 1 base removed from V and 0 bases from J, the gap between germline ends came to 10 bases. CDR3 nucleotides: TGCGCCAGCAGCCAAGGGACTTTGGGCTCCTACGAGCAGTACTTC. Its protein is CASSQGTLGSYEQYF.

The chain links TRBV25-1 to TRBJ2-2, with 9 bases fitting TRBD1. The trim removed 3 bases at V and 6 bases at J, leaving 8 bases unmatched. The CDR3 sequence is 16 residues long. The germline gives CDR1 MGHDK, CDR2 SYGVNS. The chain's CDR3 is CASSEPTGGSAGELFF. The CDR3 region has the DNA TGTGCCAGCAGTGAGCCGACAGGGGGTTCCGCCGGGGAGCTGTTTTTT.